The 21 T cell receptor beta chains below all came from one sample that was sequenced in a study of response to subunit inactivated influenza vaccine. TCRdb re-called the RT-PCR reads through MiXCR, storing one row per CDR3 protein. The sample lists about 540,000 distinct CDR3 sequences; around 15% were seen once. The sequences come from PBMCs from blood, collected 11 to 12 days after vaccination. The source of these receptors is a man aged 45 to 65 who received an inactivated influenza vaccine.

For the CDR3, the DNA is TGTGCCAGCAGCAACACGGGACTTGGGGGAGAGACCCAGTACTTC. The encoded protein is CASSNTGLGGETQYF. The chain recombines TRBV9 with TRBJ2-5, with D possibly being TRBD2 (6 bases). Trimming took off 4 bases at V and 4 bases at J, with 17 bases between the two ends. The CDR3 covers 15 residues. Germline assignment: CDR1 SGDLS and CDR2 YYNGEE.

This sequence joins TRBV5-1 and TRBJ1-1; possibly TRBD1 for D (5 bases). Germline CDR1 and CDR2: SGHRS and YFSETQ. The ends were cut back, 5 bases at V and 0 bases at J, with 11 bases in the middle. This CDR3 has 14 amino acids. The CDR3: CASRQDGLNTEAFF. DNA of the CDR3: TGCGCCAGCAGACAGGACGGACTGAACACTGAAGCTTTCTTT.

The rearrangement links TRBV7-2 to TRBJ2-5, with no clear D. Germline V gene sequence: CDR1 SGHTA, CDR2 FQGNSA. This CDR3 is built from 15 residues. Between the trimmed V and J ends, which lost 3 bases and 5 bases, there was a span of 16 bases. The CDR3 loop reads CASSFLGSAEETQYF. The CDR3, as DNA: TGTGCCAGCAGCTTTCTAGGTTCCGCGGAGGAGACCCAGTACTTC.

This clonotype was seen at least ten times. The genes are TRBV28 and TRBJ1-1; D gene uncertain. The CDR3 has 14 amino acids. Germline V gene data show CDR1 as MDHEN and CDR2 as SYDVKM. V lost 6 bases and J lost 0, with 11 bases in between. The CDR3 is CASRRRNMNTEAFF. CDR3 nucleotides: TGTGCCAGCAGACGACGGAACATGAACACTGAAGCTTTCTTT. The full variable domain, its missing parts supplied by reference TRBV28 and TRBJ1-1, is DVKVTQSSRYLVKRTGEKVFLECVQDMDHENMFWYRQDPGLGLRLIYFSYDVKMKEKGDIPEGYSVSREKKERFSLILESASTNQTSMYLCASRRRNMNTEAFFGQGTRLTVV.

This clonotype was picked up many times. This chain joins TRBV4-3 and TRBJ2-2, with 10 positions matching TRBD2. V gave up 2 bases and J gave up 1 base; unmatched junction bases: 1. CDR1 LGHNA and CDR2 YSLEER come from the germline V gene. The length of the CDR3 is 16 residues. CDR3 residues: CASSQRLAGNTGELFF. CDR3 DNA sequence: TGCGCCAGCAGCCAAAGACTAGCGGGGAACACCGGGGAGCTGTTTTTT.

The chain is built from TRBV6-2 or TRBV6-3 and TRBJ2-3; TRBD1 or TRBD2 may be the D gene (5 bases each). The CDR3 spans 14 residues. The germline V gene has CDR1 MNHEY and CDR2 SVGEGT. Trimming pared 4 bases from V and 3 bases from J, leaving 11 bases between. The CDR3 loop reads CASSWRTTTDTQYF. The CDR3, as DNA: TGTGCCAGCAGTTGGAGGACAACTACAGATACGCAGTATTTT.

This clonotype occurred a few times. The rearrangement uses TRBV12-3 or TRBV12-4 and TRBJ2-3; D is possibly TRBD1 or TRBD2 (5 bases each). CDR3 length: 15 amino acids. V was trimmed by 7 bases and J by 4 bases, leaving 18 bases between them. This CDR3 reads CASTPGPRGADTQYF. CDR3 DNA: TGTGCCAGCACCCCGGGACCACGAGGCGCAGATACGCAGTATTTT.

The table lists this clonotype with a few counts. The rearrangement links TRBV5-5 to TRBJ2-7, with 8 bases lining up with TRBD2. CDR3 length: 16 amino acids. The germline gives CDR1 SGHKS, CDR2 YYEKEE (reference sequence). The V segment lost 0 bases and the J segment 3 bases; nucleotides outside the gene matches: 8. The CDR3 reads CASSLARGGTHYEQYF. CDR3 nucleotides: TGTGCCAGCAGCTTGGCCCGCGGGGGGACCCACTACGAGCAGTACTTC.

The rearrangement links TRBV6-1 to TRBJ2-3; a weak D match, TRBD2 (6 bases). Trimming pared 5 bases from V and 5 bases from J, leaving 26 bases between. The CDR3 extends over 18 amino acids. The V gene's germline CDR1 is MNHNS and CDR2 SASEGT. The CDR3 region has the DNA TGTGCCAGCAGTCTTGCAGCTCCGGGACTCCTGACGAAAGATACGCAGTATTTT. Protein product: CASSLAAPGLLTKDTQYF.

This clonotype was counted between two and nine times. Written as DNA, the CDR3 is TGTGCCAGCACCGGACTAGCGGGTCTCGAGCAGTACTTC. Amino acids: CASTGLAGLEQYF. The rearrangement links TRBV6-2 or TRBV6-3 to TRBJ2-7; 11 bases line up with TRBD2. The CDR3 is 13 amino acids. Germline V gives CDR1 MNHEY, CDR2 SVGEGT. The ends lost 7 bases at V and 6 bases at J; junction bases unmatched: 5.

The rearrangement joins TRBV10-2 to TRBJ2-1, with TRBD2 matching over 8 bases. J was trimmed by 8 bases and V by 2 bases; bases with no gene match: 8. Germline V gene sequence: CDR1 WSHSY, CDR2 SAAADI. The CDR3 runs to 15 residues. The CDR3 reads CASSEDGGASDEQFF. The DNA for the CDR3 is TGCGCCAGCAGTGAGGACGGGGGGGCCTCTGATGAGCAGTTCTTC.

Points on this clonotype: A much bigger clone sits one base away, suggesting this may be a read error. The rearrangement joins TRBV6-5 to TRBJ2-6; D call uncertain. Trimming shortened V by 2 bases and J by 2 bases, and 4 bases separated the two germline ends. Germline V gene data show CDR1 as MNHEY and CDR2 as SVGAGI. The length of the CDR3 is 14 residues. CDR3 region: CASSYRAGANVLTF. The DNA of the CDR3 is TGTGCCAGCAGTTACAGGGCTGGGGCCAACGTCCTGACTTTC.

The rearrangement uses TRBV5-1 and TRBJ2-7; TRBD1 matches 8 bases. This CDR3 has 14 amino acids. J gave up 3 bases and V 4 bases, and 6 bases lay outside the gene matches. Per the germline V gene, CDR1 is SGHRS and CDR2 is YFSETQ. In DNA form, the CDR3 reads TGCGCCAGCAGCATCTCGGGACAGGTCTACGAGCAGTACTTC. It is translated as CASSISGQVYEQYF. Full variable domain (outside the CDR3, taken from reference TRBV5-1 and TRBJ2-7): KAGVTQTPRYLIKTRGQQVTLSCSPISGHRSVSWYQQTPGQGLQFLFEYFSETQRNKGNFPGRFSGRQFSNSRSEMNVSTLELGDSALYLCASSISGQVYEQYFGPGTRLTVT.

V and J are TRBV20-1 and TRBJ2-1, with 11 bases lining up with TRBD2. V lost 5 bases to trimming and J lost 2 bases; unmatched junction nucleotides: 8. Germline V lookup: CDR1 DFQATT, CDR2 SNEGSKA (reference sequence). This CDR3 comprises 16 residues. The CDR3 region is CSAGSTSGTAYNEQFF. The DNA of the CDR3 is TGCAGTGCTGGCTCGACTAGCGGGACCGCCTACAATGAGCAGTTCTTC.

There are a few counts of this clonotype. This chain uses TRBV20-1 with TRBJ2-1, with a weak D call TRBD2 (5 bases). The germline CDR1 and CDR2 sequences are DFQATT and SNEGSKA (reference sequence). Trimming cost V 8 bases and J 0 bases, with 8 bases left between them. This CDR3 is built from 12 residues. CDR3 in DNA: TGCAGTTTAGCGAGCTCCTACAATGAGCAGTTCTTC. It yields the protein CSLASSYNEQFF.

V and J are TRBV10-3 and TRBJ1-2, with D uncertain. V dropped 0 bases and J dropped 3 bases, with 5 bases sitting between them. Germline values: CDR1 ENHRY, CDR2 SYGVKD. The CDR3 runs 13 residues. The CDR3 region is CAISESADYGYTF. The DNA for the CDR3 is TGTGCCATCAGTGAGTCGGCGGACTATGGCTACACCTTC.

The chain joins TRBV5-1 to TRBJ1-2; D is uncertain. CDR3 length: 14 amino acids. Germline V lookup: CDR1 SGHRS, CDR2 YFSETQ. With 7 bases removed from V and 2 bases from J, the gap between germline ends came to 15 bases. For the CDR3, the DNA is TGCGCCAGCCATCGCCCAGGCCAGAACTATGGCTACACCTTC. It encodes CASHRPGQNYGYTF. The complete variable domain, with remaining parts taken from reference TRBV5-1 and TRBJ1-2, reads KAGVTQTPRYLIKTRGQQVTLSCSPISGHRSVSWYQQTPGQGLQFLFEYFSETQRNKGNFPGRFSGRQFSNSRSEMNVSTLELGDSALYLCASHRPGQNYGYTFGSGTRLTVV.

This rearrangement joins TRBV24-1 to TRBJ2-1; TRBD2 matches at 10 bases. Germline CDR1 is KGHDR and CDR2 is SFDVKD. V lost 3 bases, J lost 5 bases, and 3 bases stayed unmatched. CDR3 size: 15 residues. The CDR3 bases are TGTGCCACCAGTGATGGGGGACTAGCGAACAATGAGCAGTTCTTC. The encoded protein is CATSDGGLANNEQFF.

This chain joins TRBV6-5 and TRBJ2-5, with 7 bases identical to TRBD1. The germline gives CDR1 MNHEY, CDR2 SVGAGI. Losses at the gene ends were 1 base for V and 8 bases for J; bases not matched to a gene: 10. The CDR3 sequence is 15 residues long. The CDR3 nucleotides are TGTGCCAGCAGTTACTACGAGGGACAGAAGAGAACCCAGTACTTC. Encoded protein: CASSYYEGQKRTQYF.

This clonotype was found a few times. The chain uses TRBV6-2 or TRBV6-3 and TRBJ2-1; 10 bases match TRBD2. V was pared by 0 bases and J by 5 bases, with 10 bases of the junction left unmatched. Germline values: CDR1 MNHEY, CDR2 SVGEGT. The CDR3 is made up of 18 amino acids. The CDR3 DNA follows: TGTGCCAGCAGTTACTCGACCAGCGGGAGGGTCCGTAACAATGAGCAGTTCTTC. Encoded protein: CASSYSTSGRVRNNEQFF.

This clonotype was observed a handful of times. V is TRBV9 and J is TRBJ2-1, with TRBD2 matching 8 bases. From germline, CDR1 is SGDLS and CDR2 YYNGEE. The CDR3 runs 15 residues. J gave up 9 bases and V 1 base, and 9 bases lay outside the gene matches. CDR3: CASSVRLGLGAEQFF. As DNA, the CDR3 is TGTGCCAGCAGCGTAAGGTTGGGACTAGGGGCTGAGCAGTTCTTC.